This T cell receptor beta chain was recovered during a study of blood T cells in healthy people across ages. Points from the study as a whole: Significant beta diversity loss was already apparent by age approximately 36, declining roughly linearly.

To note about this clonotype: The antigen remains unidentified.

Combining a sample-barcoded 5' primer with a J-beta primer mix, a second PCR ran for about 6 to 12 cycles. Every cDNA was tagged by a template-switch adaptor with 12 random nucleotides. Using its own MiXCR run on the 5' RACE reads, TCRdb lists one record per CDR3 protein. The data hold under 800,000 distinct CDR3 sequences, with roughly 20% observed a single time. Germline-derived CDR1 and CDR2 are MGHRA and YSYEKL. This CDR3 comprises 17 residues. V was pared by 4 bases and J by 2 bases, with 8 bases of the junction left unmatched. The sequence was collected from a man between 65 and 85 years old in good health. The sample taken for sequencing was blood. The chain links TRBV4-1 to TRBJ2-7, with TRBD2 identical over 13 bases. As DNA, the CDR3 is TGCGCCAGCAGCCGTGGGACTAGCGGGAATCGGGCCTACGAGCAGTACTTC. Its translation is CASSRGTSGNRAYEQYF.